This T cell receptor beta chain was sequenced for a study of blood T cell repertoires in COVID-19. Study details: Material from acute and convalescent COVID-19 was sourced from the United States, Italy and Spain. PBMCs, B-cell-depleted T cells, or T cells provided the cDNA or gDNA that made up the material.

Original handling: Amplifying reference gene primers gave estimates of nucleated cell counts. Generated by immunoSEQ multiplex PCR, the TCRdb table keeps only in-frame clones and is missing some. V and J calls and clone size are copied from that table; D and trimming were computed from the DNA. This sample has 150,000 or so clones; over 90% occur once, and the top ten carry approximately 0.5%. This CDR3 is built from 17 residues. The germline CDR1 and CDR2 sequences are SGHRS and YFSETQ. The junction had 5 bases not matched to a gene; V was cut back by 4 bases and J by 2 bases. This receptor was obtained from a man aged 45 to 65 with acute or convalescent COVID-19. What was sequenced was peripheral blood. The chain uses TRBV5-1 and TRBJ2-5, with 16 bases identical to TRBD2. The chain's CDR3 is CASSLLGLAGGQETQYF. In DNA form, the CDR3 reads TGCGCCAGCAGCCTCCTGGGACTAGCGGGGGGGCAAGAGACCCAGTACTTC.